This record covers a single TCR beta chain. Antigen: not known. The data were taken from a study of cytomegalovirus exposure and HLA in healthy donors. CDR1 and CDR2 from the germline V gene are SGHTA and FQGNSA. V trimming: 4 bases; J trimming: 9 bases; junction bases outside the gene matches: 13. CDR3 length equals 16 residues. This PCR relied on a set of 60 Vbeta primers and 13 Jbeta primers. The repertoire was sequenced with immunoSEQ multiplex PCR; TCRdb's copy has only in-frame clones and lacks some. The repertoire consists of 100,000 to 150,000 clones, with around 76% occurring once and the leading ten covering roughly a sixth. Points from the study as a whole: The authors confirmed in vitro that three CMV-associated chains were specific for CMV antigens. The study flagged about 150 TCR beta chains as cytomegalovirus-associated.

The J gene is TRBJ2-4, the V gene TRBV7-2; 9 nucleotides match TRBD1. Sequenced sample: PBMCs. The TCR originated in a man over 45 in good health and CMV-seropositive. CDR3 in amino acids: CASSSPRQGGEGIQYF. The DNA of the CDR3 is TGTGCCAGCAGCTCGCCCCGACAGGGGGGGGAGGGCATTCAGTACTTC. Drawing the rest from reference TRBV7-2 and TRBJ2-4, the complete variable domain is GAGVSQSPSNKVTEKGKDVELRCDPISGHTALYWYRQSLGQGLEFLIYFQGNSAPDKSGLPSDRFSAERTGGSVSTLTIQRTQQEDSAVYLCASSSPRQGGEGIQYFGAGTRLSVL.